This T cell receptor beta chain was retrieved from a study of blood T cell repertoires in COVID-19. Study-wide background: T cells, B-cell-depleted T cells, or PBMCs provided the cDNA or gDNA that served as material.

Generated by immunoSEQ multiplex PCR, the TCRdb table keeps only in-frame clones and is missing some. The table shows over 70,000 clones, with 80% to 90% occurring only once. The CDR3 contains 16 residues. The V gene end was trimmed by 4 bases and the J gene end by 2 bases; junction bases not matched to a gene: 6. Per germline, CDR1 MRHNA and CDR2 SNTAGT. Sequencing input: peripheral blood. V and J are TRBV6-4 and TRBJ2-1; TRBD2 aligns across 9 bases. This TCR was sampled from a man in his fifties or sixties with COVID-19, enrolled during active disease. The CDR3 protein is CASSARLAAAYNEQFF. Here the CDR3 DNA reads TGTGCCAGCAGTGCCCGACTAGCGGCCGCCTACAATGAGCAGTTCTTC.